Following are 11 T cell receptor beta chains from one sample sequenced in a study of blood T cell repertoires in COVID-19. This table comes from immunoSEQ multiplex PCR, and its TCRdb copy is limited to in-frame clones, with some not included. The sample lists 300,000 to 400,000 clones; over 70% were seen once. Material: PBMCs or T cells enriched from blood (not recorded which). The receptor source for this set is a young man who had recovered from COVID-19.

A remark on this clone: In the same sample, other DNA sequences code for this CDR3. The chain has TRBV11-3 and TRBJ1-1; TRBD1 might be the D (5 bases). Looked up from germline, CDR1 is SGHNT and CDR2 is YENEEA. CDR3 length equals 13 residues. The germline V and J ends were trimmed by 5 bases and 1 base, with 8 bases remaining between them. This CDR3 is CASSSGTNTEAFF. CDR3 nucleotide sequence: TGTGCCAGCAGCAGCGGGACGAACACTGAAGCTTTCTTT.

The CDR3 coding sequence is TGTGCCAGCAGCGAGGGACAGGGGTTTGGGCTTTCACCCCTCCACTTT. Protein: CASSEGQGFGLSPLHF. The chain couples TRBV11-2 to TRBJ1-6; TRBD1 matches 10 bases. Germline trimming cut 5 bases from V and 9 bases from J; bases unmatched to any gene: 10. CDR1 and CDR2 (germline): SGHAT, FQNNGV. The CDR3 has 16 residues.

The chain combines TRBV11-2 with TRBJ1-6; no reliable D call. CDR1 is SGHAT and CDR2 is FQNNGV in the germline V gene. The CDR3 is 17 residues long. Trimming took off 2 bases at V and 9 bases at J, with 20 bases between the two ends. The CDR3 spells CASSLSLRGHRGSPLHF. CDR3 coding DNA: TGTGCCAGCAGCTTATCTCTCCGAGGCCATAGAGGTTCACCCCTCCACTTT. Full variable domain (outside the CDR3, taken from reference TRBV11-2 and TRBJ1-6): EAGVAQSPRYKIIEKRQSVAFWCNPISGHATLYWYQQILGQGPKLLIQFQNNGVVDDSQLPKDRFSAERLKGVDSTLKIQPAKLEDSAVYLCASSLSLRGHRGSPLHFGNGTRLTVT.

The V gene is TRBV23-1, the J gene TRBJ2-7, with TRBD1 matching over 8 bases. TRBV23-1 is an ORF, with its function uncertain. The CDR3 consists of 15 residues. V lost 5 bases to trimming and J lost 3 bases; unmatched junction nucleotides: 9. The CDR3 DNA is TGCGCCAGCAGTTTCCGGACAGGGTTCTTCTACGAGCAGTACTTC. It encodes CASSFRTGFFYEQYF.

The chain combines TRBV28 with TRBJ1-3, with a possible D match to TRBD1 (5 bases). V shed 4 bases and J shed 3 bases, with 13 bases lying between them. The germline V gene encodes CDR1 MDHEN and CDR2 SYDVKM. The CDR3 totals 15 residues. The CDR3 region is CASSSYRNLGNTIYF. CDR3 DNA: TGTGCCAGCAGTTCGTACAGGAACCTTGGAAACACCATATATTTT.

The chain combines TRBV27 with TRBJ2-4; D may be TRBD1 (7 bases). The V gene lost 0 bases and the J gene lost 2 bases, with 14 bases spanning the gap. Germline loops: CDR1 MNHEY, CDR2 SMNVEV (reference sequence). The CDR3 has 17 residues. Here the CDR3 reads CASSLSGGGASKNIQYF. The CDR3 DNA reads TGTGCCAGCAGTTTATCAGGAGGGGGCGCGTCCAAAAACATTCAGTACTTC.

This chain connects TRBV4-1 to TRBJ2-7, with D perhaps TRBD2 (5 bases). The CDR3 spans 15 residues. V shed 4 bases and J shed 4 bases, with 17 bases lying between them. In germline, CDR1 is MGHRA, CDR2 YSYEKL. The CDR3 DNA follows: TGCGCCAGCAGCCCTGTCTCCGGGGTCGGGTACGAGCAGTACTTC. It specifies CASSPVSGVGYEQYF.

This chain links TRBV10-2 with TRBJ1-5, with D hard to call. Between the trimmed V and J ends, which lost 0 bases and 2 bases, there was a span of 14 bases. The CDR3 extends over 17 amino acids. Germline V gene lookup returns CDR1 WSHSY and CDR2 SAAADI. The CDR3 reads CASSESYWGEGNQPQHF. CDR3 nucleotide sequence: TGCGCCAGCAGTGAGTCGTATTGGGGAGAGGGCAATCAGCCCCAGCATTTT.

This clone was seen once. This chain links TRBV4-1 with TRBJ2-5; 15 nucleotides match TRBD2. V gave up 4 bases and J gave up 5 bases; unmatched junction bases: 5. Germline V gene data show CDR1 as MGHRA and CDR2 as YSYEKL. The CDR3 consists of 16 residues. The CDR3 nucleotides are TGCGCCAGCAGCCCGGGACTAGCGGGGGGCTGGGAGACCCAGTACTTC. Translated, it gives CASSPGLAGGWETQYF.

The chain uses TRBV19 and TRBJ1-4; possibly TRBD1 for D (5 bases). V lost 4 bases, J lost 16 bases, and 25 bases lay in between. There are 15 residues in the CDR3. Per germline, CDR1 LNHDA and CDR2 SQIVND (reference sequence). CDR3 coding DNA: TGTGCCAGTAGTAAGGGCAGGGTTGGACGGGTGTTGCAGTTTTTT. Its protein is CASSKGRVGRVLQFF.

This rearrangement joins TRBV12-3 or TRBV12-4 to TRBJ2-7; D gene uncertain. Trimming stripped 5 bases from V and 3 bases from J, with 8 bases between. This CDR3 comprises 12 residues. CDR3 nucleotides: TGTGCCAGCAGTACCACGGTCTACGAGCAGTACTTC. Translated, it gives CASSTTVYEQYF.